The 29 T cell receptor beta chains listed next were all sequenced from one sample in a study of technical replicates of blood from a few donors. Sequencing was performed with immunoSEQ multiplex PCR; in TCRdb, only in-frame clones are kept and a portion is missing. The data hold about 48,000 clones, with approximately 90% observed a single time. Input material: PBMCs. The receptors were sampled from a human donor in good health. Some clones in this sample may be carry-over from other donors' samples.

The chain has TRBV7-9 and TRBJ2-7; perhaps TRBD2 as D (6 bases). V shed 2 bases and J shed 7 bases, with 18 bases lying between them. The CDR3 contains 15 residues. Germline V gene lookup returns CDR1 SEHNR and CDR2 FQNEAQ (reference sequence). CDR3 in amino acids: CASSLLPSDSLEQYF. CDR3 bases: TGTGCCAGCAGCTTATTGCCTAGCGATTCCTTGGAGCAGTACTTC.

The chain carries TRBV6-5 and TRBJ1-2; 9 bases fit TRBD1. V shed 6 bases, J shed 2 bases, and the junction held 4 bases outside the gene matches. The germline CDR1 and CDR2 sequences are MNHEY and SVGAGI. The CDR3 totals 14 residues. The CDR3 DNA reads TGTGCCAGCAGAAACAGGGGGCTCAACTATGGCTACACCTTC. Amino acid sequence: CASRNRGLNYGYTF.

This chain joins TRBV29-1 and TRBJ2-7, with a possible D match to TRBD1 (6 bases). CDR3 size: 13 residues. The germline gives CDR1 SQVTM, CDR2 ANQGSEA. V lost 4 bases and J lost 0, with 10 bases in between. The CDR3 DNA follows: TGCAGCGTTGGAAAGACAGGCTCCTACGAGCAGTACTTC. Translating it yields CSVGKTGSYEQYF.

CDR3 bases: TGCGCCAGCAGCCAAGACCCCGGAACAGGGGGCACTGAAGCTTTCTTT. Translation: CASSQDPGTGGTEAFF. The chain employs TRBV4-3 and TRBJ1-1; 8 bases fit TRBD1. The J segment lost 4 bases and the V segment lost 0 bases, leaving 7 bases of the junction unmatched. The CDR3 is 16 residues long. In germline, CDR1 is LGHNA, CDR2 YSLEER.

The chain joins TRBV19 to TRBJ1-5, with D perhaps matching TRBD1 (5 bases). The ends were cut back, 3 bases at V and 5 bases at J, with 17 bases in the middle. CDR3 length: 16 residues. Germline assignment: CDR1 LNHDA and CDR2 SQIVND (reference sequence). CDR3 nucleotides: TGTGCCAGTAGTATCCCCAGGGAAGGATCCGATCAGCCCCAGCATTTT. It is translated as CASSIPREGSDQPQHF.

The chain combines TRBV6-6 with TRBJ1-5; D is unclear. CDR3 length equals 16 residues. The V end was cut by 6 bases, the J end by 0 bases, with 15 bases between. Germline values: CDR1 MNHNY, CDR2 SVGAGI (reference sequence). The CDR3: CASSEQETYSNQPQHF. The CDR3 DNA sequence: TGTGCCAGCAGCGAACAAGAAACATATAGCAATCAGCCCCAGCATTTT.

This clone showed up just once. The chain links TRBV6-5 to TRBJ2-1, with D tentatively TRBD2 (5 bases). The germline V and J ends were trimmed by 1 base and 9 bases, with 7 bases remaining between them. This CDR3 is 12 amino acids long. Germline CDR1 reads MNHEY; CDR2 reads SVGAGI. For the CDR3, the DNA is TGTGCCAGCAGTTACTTCGCGGGTGAGCAGTTCTTC. Translation: CASSYFAGEQFF.

This clone was detected a few times. The genes are TRBV6-5 and TRBJ1-3, with a weak D call TRBD1 (6 bases). From germline, CDR1 is MNHEY and CDR2 SVGAGI. The CDR3 length is 16 residues. The V and J ends lost 2 bases and 4 bases respectively, with 15 bases between them. The CDR3 region is CASSYGWQGLGNTIYF. The DNA of the CDR3 is TGTGCCAGCAGTTACGGGTGGCAGGGGCTCGGAAACACCATATATTTT.

J is TRBJ1-4 and V is TRBV9; 7 bases agree with TRBD1. Germline values: CDR1 SGDLS, CDR2 YYNGEE. V shed 5 bases, J shed 11 bases, and the junction held 9 bases outside the gene matches. CDR3 length equals 13 residues. The CDR3, as DNA: TGTGCCAGCAGTGCTAGGACAGGTCGGAAACTGTTTTTT. Translating it yields CASSARTGRKLFF.

The rearrangement links TRBV4-2 to TRBJ2-7; 9 bases are a match to TRBD2. The V and J ends lost 4 bases and 1 base, in that order; junction bases with no gene match: 5. Germline CDR1 reads LGHNA; CDR2 reads YNFKEQ. This CDR3 region has 15 residues. CDR3 DNA: TGTGCCAGCAGCCGCCAGACTAGCGGATCCTACGAGCAGTACTTC. Translated, it gives CASSRQTSGSYEQYF.

The rearrangement joins TRBV7-9 to TRBJ1-2; 8 bases line up with TRBD1. The CDR3 totals 15 residues. CDR1 SEHNR and CDR2 FQNEAQ come from the germline V gene (reference sequence). J gave up 6 bases and V 6 bases, and 12 bases lay outside the gene matches. The CDR3 loop is CASSSDGTGLHGYTF. CDR3 bases: TGTGCCAGCAGTTCCGACGGGACAGGATTGCATGGCTACACCTTC.

The gene calls are TRBV4-2 and TRBJ2-1; TRBD2 matches 9 bases. CDR1 is LGHNA and CDR2 is YNFKEQ in the germline V gene. The V and J ends lost 4 bases and 8 bases, in that order; junction bases with no gene match: 9. The CDR3 sequence is 15 residues long. The CDR3 coding sequence is TGTGCCAGCAGCCGCTCAGCGGGGGGCATGGATGAGCAGTTCTTC. Its translation is CASSRSAGGMDEQFF.

The V and J genes are TRBV9 and TRBJ2-2, with 13 bases identical to TRBD2. V lost 4 bases and J lost 0; bases outside the gene matches: 9. CDR3 length: 19 amino acids. Germline CDR1 is SGDLS and CDR2 is YYNGEE. The CDR3 nucleotides are TGTGCCAGCAGCCCAGGACTAGCGGGGGCCCTAGCGAACACCGGGGAGCTGTTTTTT. Translation gives CASSPGLAGALANTGELFF.

This rearrangement joins TRBV7-9 to TRBJ2-7; the D is unclear. This CDR3 is 15 amino acids long. The V and J ends lost 5 bases and 0 bases respectively, with 14 bases between them. The germline V gene encodes CDR1 SEHNR and CDR2 FQNEAQ (reference sequence). The CDR3 coding sequence is TGTGCCAGCAGCGGTTCTTGGAGAACCTCCTACGAGCAGTACTTC. As protein: CASSGSWRTSYEQYF.

V usage is TRBV7-9 and J usage is TRBJ1-5; the D is unclear. Per germline, CDR1 SEHNR and CDR2 FQNEAQ (reference sequence). This CDR3 contains 15 residues. The V gene lost 3 bases and the J gene lost 5 bases, with 14 bases spanning the gap. For the CDR3, the DNA is TGTGCCAGCAGCTTCTCCGGGAAAAAAGATCAGCCCCAGCATTTT. Its protein product is CASSFSGKKDQPQHF.

The chain links TRBV5-1 to TRBJ1-2; 9 nucleotides align to TRBD1. Trimming removed 2 bases from V and 11 bases from J; junction bases left unmatched: 4. CDR1 and CDR2 (germline): SGHRS, YFSETQ. The CDR3 is made up of 12 amino acids. The DNA for the CDR3 is TGCGCCAGCAGCTTAGGGGACAGGGCGTACACCTTC. The encoded protein is CASSLGDRAYTF.

The chain is built from TRBV7-8 and TRBJ2-7, with 9 bases fitting TRBD1. Germline V gene data show CDR1 as SGHVS and CDR2 as FQNEAQ. The V and J ends lost 6 bases and 0 bases, in that order; junction bases with no gene match: 9. This CDR3 region has 16 residues. The CDR3 reads CASRLQGAVPSYEQYF. The DNA of the CDR3 is TGTGCCAGCAGATTACAGGGGGCCGTACCCTCCTACGAGCAGTACTTC.

Only a few counts were recorded for this clone. This chain links TRBV30 with TRBJ2-5, with 7 bases that match TRBD2. The CDR3 is 13 residues long. Germline values: CDR1 GTSNPN, CDR2 SVGIG (reference sequence). The junction had 12 bases not matched to a gene; V was cut back by 7 bases and J by 7 bases. The CDR3 protein is CASQTSPGGTQYF. DNA of the CDR3: TGTGCCTCCCAAACTAGCCCGGGAGGGACCCAGTACTTC.

In this sample, this clone turned up a few times. The rearrangement links TRBV12-5 to TRBJ2-1; 10 bases are shared with TRBD2. J gave up 4 bases and V 5 bases, and 8 bases lay outside the gene matches. CDR1 is LGHNT, CDR2 FRNRAP, per germline. The CDR3 has 16 residues. The CDR3 DNA is TGTGCTAGTGGTGCCGAGAGCGGGAGGGGTTACAATGAGCAGTTCTTC. It codes for CASGAESGRGYNEQFF.

This clone was seen a single time. The chain combines TRBV7-9 with TRBJ2-7; 8 bases agree with TRBD2. V shed 5 bases, J shed 3 bases, and the junction held 6 bases outside the gene matches. CDR3 size: 14 residues. The germline V gene has CDR1 SEHNR and CDR2 FQNEAQ (reference sequence). CDR3 amino acids: CASSPSGSVYEQYF. CDR3 nucleotide sequence: TGTGCCAGCAGCCCAAGCGGGAGTGTCTACGAGCAGTACTTC.

V and J are TRBV27 and TRBJ2-3; 7 positions match TRBD2. The CDR3 extends over 16 amino acids. CDR1 and CDR2 (germline): MNHEY, SMNVEV (reference sequence). Trimming took 4 bases from V and 6 from J; bases not matched to a gene: 13. CDR3 DNA sequence: TGTGCCAGCAGTTCCCTGGGACTACGCGGGTCGGATACGCAGTATTTT. The encoded protein is CASSSLGLRGSDTQYF.

The chain combines TRBV6-5 with TRBJ1-6; D unclear. With 5 bases removed from V and 4 bases from J, the gap between germline ends came to 12 bases. The germline V gene has CDR1 MNHEY and CDR2 SVGAGI. The CDR3 is 15 amino acids. The CDR3 is CASSPTIGYNSPLHF. In DNA, the CDR3 is TGTGCCAGCAGTCCTACGATCGGGTATAATTCACCCCTCCACTTT.

The chain has TRBV9 and TRBJ2-2; the match to TRBD2 covers 9 bases. The trim removed 5 bases at V and 4 bases at J, leaving 3 bases unmatched. Germline CDR1 SGDLS, CDR2 YYNGEE. The length of the CDR3 is 14 residues. CDR3 in DNA: TGTGCCAGCAGACTAGCGGGCGGCACCGGGGAGCTGTTTTTT. It translates to CASRLAGGTGELFF.

This chain joins TRBV10-2 and TRBJ1-1; 9 bases match TRBD1. The V and J ends lost 6 bases and 5 bases, in that order; junction bases with no gene match: 7. The CDR3 sequence is 14 residues long. The germline gives CDR1 WSHSY, CDR2 SAAADI. The CDR3 DNA is TGCGCCAGCAGCCCTAACAGGGGGCGGACTGAAGCTTTCTTT. Protein: CASSPNRGRTEAFF.

V is TRBV6-1 and J is TRBJ1-5; 8 nucleotides match TRBD1. Germline-derived CDR1 and CDR2 are MNHNS and SASEGT. After removal of 4 bases from V and 4 bases from J, the junction contained 6 bases not matched to a gene. CDR3 length equals 15 residues. The CDR3 DNA reads as TGTGCCAGCAGTGGCGGGACAGGTCAAAATCAGCCCCAGCATTTT. This gives the protein CASSGGTGQNQPQHF.

The chain combines TRBV27 with TRBJ2-1, with TRBD1 as a possible D gene (6 bases). The germline V gene has CDR1 MNHEY and CDR2 SMNVEV (reference sequence). CDR3 length: 12 amino acids. Trimming took off 5 bases at V and 12 bases at J, with 14 bases between the two ends. The CDR3 region is CASSVQQGAQFF. The DNA for the CDR3 is TGTGCCAGCAGTGTACAACAGGGCGCGCAGTTCTTC.

The J gene is TRBJ2-7, the V gene TRBV6-5, with 9 positions matching TRBD2. CDR1 and CDR2 from the germline V gene are MNHEY and SVGAGI. Unmatched junction bases numbered 0, after V lost 0 bases and J lost 0 bases. CDR3 length: 15 residues. The CDR3 spells CASSYSGLASYEQYF. As DNA, the CDR3 is TGTGCCAGCAGTTACTCGGGACTAGCCTCCTACGAGCAGTACTTC.

The V and J genes are TRBV5-3 and TRBJ2-1; D call uncertain. TRBV5-3 is identified as an open reading frame with a role that is uncertain. The CDR3 runs to 14 residues. V lost 7 bases, J lost 10 bases, and 21 bases lay in between. CDR3 protein: CARLPVAPFYEQFF. The CDR3 DNA reads as TGTGCCAGACTACCGGTAGCTCCTTTTTACGAGCAGTTCTTC.

V usage is TRBV12-5 and J usage is TRBJ1-4; 8 nucleotides agree with TRBD1. The CDR3 totals 13 residues. With 6 bases clipped from V and 8 bases from J, the junction kept 5 bases outside the gene matches. From germline, CDR1 is LGHNT and CDR2 FRNRAP. CDR3 protein: CASGSGGAEKLFF. The CDR3 coding sequence is TGTGCTAGTGGATCAGGGGGCGCGGAAAAACTGTTTTTT.